This T cell receptor beta chain was sequenced during a study of cytomegalovirus exposure and HLA in healthy donors. About the research overall: The same platform used for the 650 to 850 first-cohort repertoires was also used for the roughly 120 validation repertoires, as a later analysis reported. Findings and limits, study-wide: Among TCR sequences, most were rare, though some public TCRs appeared in many donors.

To note about this clone: Antigen specificity is unknown. The same CDR3 also results from other DNA sequences found in this sample.

V was pared by 3 bases and J by 0 bases, with 6 bases between. CDR3 length equals 13 residues. The germline gives CDR1 MDHEN, CDR2 SYDVKM. Profiling relied on immunoSEQ multiplex PCR, and the TCRdb table lists in-frame clones only, not all of them. The sample consists of roughly 60,000 clones, around 95% of them appearing once. The sample taken for sequencing was PBMCs. This TCR was recovered from a woman between 18 and 29 years old in good health and CMV-seropositive. The V and J genes are TRBV28 and TRBJ2-7; D unresolved. The CDR3 DNA reads TGTGCCAGCAGTTTGGCAGGCTCCTACGAGCAGTACTTC. Translation gives CASSLAGSYEQYF.